The rows below give T cell receptor beta chains drawn from one sample of a study of T cell changes during pregnancy in multiple sclerosis. Libraries were prepared by immunoSEQ multiplex PCR; TCRdb keeps only in-frame clonotypes and omits some of them. The sample lists about 30,000 clones, 85% to 95% occurring once. This material consisted of CD4+ T cells from peripheral blood mononuclear cells, taken after pregnancy. These receptors all stem from a female donor with multiple sclerosis, enrolled in a pregnancy study. Both conserved end residues are part of each CDR3. The order of the fields is clone size, J gene, V gene, D gene, CDR3 protein, CDR3 DNA. The D gene is left open where the match is weak. Clone size, where shown, is once, few, many, or a class for clones that have expanded.

- TRBJ1-5 TRBV27 - CASSLAGQPQHF TGTGCCAGCAGTTTAGCGGGTCAGCCCCAGCATTTT
- TRBJ1-2 TRBV19 TRBD1 CASSTQPGQGSYTF TGTGCCAGTAGTACTCAACCGGGACAGGGTAGCTACACCTTC
once TRBJ1-1 TRBV5-1 - CASRRGQNTEAFF TGCGCCAGCAGAAGGGGACAGAACACTGAAGCTTTCTTT
- TRBJ1-2 TRBV6-1 - CASSESVGRASYGYTF TGTGCCAGCAGTGAGTCGGTTGGCAGGGCTTCCTATGGCTACACCTTC
- TRBJ1-2 TRBV7-9 TRBD1 CASSFEWGQGVYGYTF TGTGCCAGCAGCTTCGAATGGGGACAGGGGGTCTATGGCTACACCTTC
- TRBJ2-2 TRBV7-2 - CASSLMRGSGNTGELFF TGTGCCAGCAGCTTGATGCGGGGTAGCGGTAACACCGGGGAGCTGTTTTTT
- TRBJ1-6 TRBV9 TRBD1 CASSPHETGNGSPLHF TGTGCCAGCAGCCCCCACGAGACAGGGAACGGATCACCCCTCCACTTT
few TRBJ1-5 TRBV7-2 - CASRQYPDQPQHF TGTGCCAGCAGACAATACCCAGATCAGCCCCAGCATTTT
- TRBJ2-7 TRBV18 TRBD1 CASSPGQVISYEQYF TGTGCCAGCTCACCGGGACAGGTGATTTCCTACGAGCAGTACTTC
- TRBJ2-2 TRBV21-1 - CASSKGRTGELFF TGTGCCAGCAGCAAAGGCAGGACCGGGGAGCTGTTTTTT